This T cell receptor (beta chain) is from a study of T cell responses to AZD1222 COVID-19 vaccine. The CDR3 length is 13 residues. In germline, CDR1 is SNHLY, CDR2 FYNNEI. Trimming at V came to 10 bases and at J to 7 bases, leaving 12 bases not matched to a gene. Using immunoSEQ multiplex PCR, the repertoire was profiled, and TCRdb retains in-frame clones only, with some absent. This table has more than 60,000 clones, roughly 87% appearing once. The gene calls are TRBV2 and TRBJ1-1, with 7 bases matching TRBD1. The TCR originated in an adult in good health. This material consisted of peripheral blood, taken on day 0 of AZD1222 vaccination. The CDR3 reads CAISWTGGHEAFF. CDR3 nucleotide sequence: TGTGCCATTTCGTGGACAGGAGGGCATGAAGCTTTCTTT.